The 2 T cell receptor beta chains in this list originate from one sample, sequenced in a study of blood T cell repertoires in COVID-19. The table came from immunoSEQ multiplex PCR; TCRdb's copy has only in-frame clones and leaves some out. The sample includes about 110,000 clones, 90% seen only once; the top ten take approximately 1.1%. Sequencing was carried out using peripheral blood. These receptors were collected from a human donor in a cohort sampled during active COVID-19.

The chain has TRBV7-2 and TRBJ1-6, with unresolved D. The CDR3 totals 13 residues. V shed 3 bases and J shed 10 bases, with 10 bases lying between them. From germline, CDR1 is SGHTA and CDR2 FQGNSA. CDR3 amino acids: CASSLDYSSPLHF. CDR3 nucleotides: TGTGCCAGCAGCTTGGACTACTCGTCACCCCTCCACTTT.

J is TRBJ2-5 and V is TRBV5-1, with D unclear. Trimming cost V 0 bases and J 2 bases, with 11 bases left between them. The CDR3 totals 15 residues. Germline V gene lookup returns CDR1 SGHRS and CDR2 YFSETQ. The CDR3 DNA follows: TGCGCCAGCAGCTTGGGGCCAGGTGATCAAGAGACCCAGTACTTC. Encoded protein: CASSLGPGDQETQYF.